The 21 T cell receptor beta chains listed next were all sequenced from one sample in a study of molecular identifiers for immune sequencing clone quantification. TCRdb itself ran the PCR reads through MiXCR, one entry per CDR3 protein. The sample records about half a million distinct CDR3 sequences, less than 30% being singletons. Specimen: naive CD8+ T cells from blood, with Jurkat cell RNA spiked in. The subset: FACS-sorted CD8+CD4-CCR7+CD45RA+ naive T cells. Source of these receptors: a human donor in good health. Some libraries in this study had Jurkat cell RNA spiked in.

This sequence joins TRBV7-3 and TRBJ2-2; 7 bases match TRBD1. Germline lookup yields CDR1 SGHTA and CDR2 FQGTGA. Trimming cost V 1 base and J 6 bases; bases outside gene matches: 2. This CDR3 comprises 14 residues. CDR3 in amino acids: CASSLRGGSGELFF. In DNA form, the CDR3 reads TGTGCCAGCAGCTTAAGAGGGGGCTCCGGGGAGCTGTTTTTT.

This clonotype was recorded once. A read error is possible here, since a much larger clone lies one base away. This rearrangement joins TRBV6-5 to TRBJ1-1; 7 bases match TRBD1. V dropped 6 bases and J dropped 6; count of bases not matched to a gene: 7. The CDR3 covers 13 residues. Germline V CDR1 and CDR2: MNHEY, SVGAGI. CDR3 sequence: CASSQGQLAEAFF. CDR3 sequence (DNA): TGTGCCAGCAGCCAGGGACAGCTCGCTGAAGCTTTCTTT.

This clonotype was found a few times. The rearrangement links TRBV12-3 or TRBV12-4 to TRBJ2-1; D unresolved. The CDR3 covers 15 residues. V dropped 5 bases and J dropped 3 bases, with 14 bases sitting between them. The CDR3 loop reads CASSLSGSIYNEQFF. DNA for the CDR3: TGTGCCAGCAGTCTATCCGGGTCGATCTACAATGAGCAGTTCTTC.

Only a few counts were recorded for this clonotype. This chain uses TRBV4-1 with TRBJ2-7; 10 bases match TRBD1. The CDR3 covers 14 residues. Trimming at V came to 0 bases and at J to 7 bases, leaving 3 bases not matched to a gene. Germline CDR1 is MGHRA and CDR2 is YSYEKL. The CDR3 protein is CASSQEDRGLEQYF. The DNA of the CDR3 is TGCGCCAGCAGCCAAGAAGACAGGGGGCTTGAGCAGTACTTC.

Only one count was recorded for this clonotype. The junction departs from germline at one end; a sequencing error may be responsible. CDR3 residues: CASSSRVGTGEGETQNF. CDR3 nucleotides: TGTGCCAGCAGCTCACGGGTCGGGACAGGGGAGGGAGAGACCCAGAACTTC. The rearrangement uses TRBV11-2 and TRBJ2-5; 10 nucleotides match TRBD1. Germline-derived CDR1 and CDR2 are SGHAT and FQNNGV. The CDR3 is 17 residues long.

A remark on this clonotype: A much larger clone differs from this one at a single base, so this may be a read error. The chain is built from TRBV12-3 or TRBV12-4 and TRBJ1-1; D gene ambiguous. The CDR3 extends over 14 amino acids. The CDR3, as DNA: TGTGCCAGCAGTTTAGGGGCAGGAGACACTGAAGTTTTCTTT. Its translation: CASSLGAGDTEVFF.

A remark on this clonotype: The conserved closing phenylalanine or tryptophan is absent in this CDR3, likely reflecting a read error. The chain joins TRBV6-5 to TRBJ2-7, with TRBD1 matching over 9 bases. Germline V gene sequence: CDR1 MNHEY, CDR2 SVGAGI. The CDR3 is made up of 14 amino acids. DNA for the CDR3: TGTGCCGGCAGTTCGACAGGGGGGACCTACGAGCAGTACCTC. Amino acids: CAGSSTGGTYEQYL.

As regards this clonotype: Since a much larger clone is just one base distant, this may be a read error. CDR3 loop: CASSKIQTVLEDIIQYF. The CDR3 coding sequence is TGTGCCAGCAGCAAAATCCAGACAGTCCTTGAGGACATCATTCAGTACTTC. The rearrangement joins TRBV7-9 to TRBJ2-4; possibly TRBD1 for D (5 bases). Between the trimmed V and J ends, which lost 5 bases and 9 bases, there was a span of 26 bases. The length of the CDR3 is 17 residues. Germline V gene lookup returns CDR1 SEHNR and CDR2 FQNEAQ (reference sequence). Drawing the rest from reference TRBV7-9 and TRBJ2-4, the complete variable domain is DTGVSQNPRHKITKRGQNVTFRCDPISEHNRLYWYRQTLGQGPEFLTYFQNEAQLEKSRLLSDRFSAERPKGSFSTLEIQRTEQGDSAMYLCASSKIQTVLEDIIQYFGAGTRLSVL.

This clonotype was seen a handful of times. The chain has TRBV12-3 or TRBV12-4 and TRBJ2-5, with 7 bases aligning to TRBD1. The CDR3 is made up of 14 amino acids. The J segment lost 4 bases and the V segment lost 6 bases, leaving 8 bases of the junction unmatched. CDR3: CASRPETGRETQYF. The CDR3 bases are TGTGCCAGCAGGCCAGAGACAGGGAGAGAGACCCAGTACTTC.

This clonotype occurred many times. DNA for the CDR3: TGTGCCAGCAGCACAGGGGTCGCAGAGACCCAGTACTTC. Its translation is CASSTGVAETQYF. The J gene is TRBJ2-5, the V gene TRBV6-5; TRBD1 agrees at 7 bases. Germline V gene sequence: CDR1 MNHEY, CDR2 SVGAGI. V shed 6 bases and J 4 bases; nucleotides not matched to a gene: 5. The CDR3 consists of 13 residues.

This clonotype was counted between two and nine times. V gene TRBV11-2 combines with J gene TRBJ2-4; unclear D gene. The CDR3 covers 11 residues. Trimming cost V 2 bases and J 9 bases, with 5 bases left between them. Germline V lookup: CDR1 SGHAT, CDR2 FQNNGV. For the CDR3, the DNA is TGTGCCAGCAGCTTATCTGGCATTCAGTACTTC. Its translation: CASSLSGIQYF.

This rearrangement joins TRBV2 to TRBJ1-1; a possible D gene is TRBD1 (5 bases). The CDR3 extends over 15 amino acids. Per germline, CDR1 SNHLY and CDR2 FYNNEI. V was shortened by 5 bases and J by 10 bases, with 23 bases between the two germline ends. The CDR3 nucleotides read TGTGCCAGCAGTCCCGGGACTGGATCCGAATCGGGAGCTTTCTTT. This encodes CASSPGTGSESGAFF.

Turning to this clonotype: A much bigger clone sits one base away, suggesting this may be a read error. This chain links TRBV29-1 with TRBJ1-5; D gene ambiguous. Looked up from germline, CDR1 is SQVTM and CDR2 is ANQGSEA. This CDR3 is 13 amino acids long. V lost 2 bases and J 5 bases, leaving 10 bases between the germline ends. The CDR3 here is CSVESGPDQPQHF. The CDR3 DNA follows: TGCAGCGTTGAATCGGGTCCCGATCAGCCCCAGCATTTT.

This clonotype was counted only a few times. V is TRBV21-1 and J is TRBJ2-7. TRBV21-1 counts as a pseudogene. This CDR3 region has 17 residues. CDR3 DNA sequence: TGTGCCAGCAGCAGTCGAAAAGGTTGCGGGAGCTCCTACGAGCAGTACTTC. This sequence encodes CASSSRKGCGSSYEQYF.

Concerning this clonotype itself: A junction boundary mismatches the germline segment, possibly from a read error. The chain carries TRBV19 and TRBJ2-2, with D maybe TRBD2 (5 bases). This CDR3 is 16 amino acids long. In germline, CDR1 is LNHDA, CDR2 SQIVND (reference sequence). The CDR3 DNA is TGTGCCAGTCGCCCCCCCTACCTTCCCCCTCCCGGGGAGCGGTTTTTT. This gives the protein CASRPPYLPPPGERFF.

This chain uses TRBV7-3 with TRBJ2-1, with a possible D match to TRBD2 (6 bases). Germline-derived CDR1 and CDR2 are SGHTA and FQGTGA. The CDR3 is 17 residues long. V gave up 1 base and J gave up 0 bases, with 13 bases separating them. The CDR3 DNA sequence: TGTGCCAGCAGCTTAAGGCTAGCGCCCGTCTCCTACAATGAGCAGTTCTTC. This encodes CASSLRLAPVSYNEQFF. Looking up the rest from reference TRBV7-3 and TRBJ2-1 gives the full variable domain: GAGVSQTPSNKVTEKGKYVELRCDPISGHTALYWYRQSLGQGPEFLIYFQGTGAADDSGLPNDRFFAVRPEGSVSTLKIQRTERGDSAVYLCASSLRLAPVSYNEQFFGPGTRLTVL.

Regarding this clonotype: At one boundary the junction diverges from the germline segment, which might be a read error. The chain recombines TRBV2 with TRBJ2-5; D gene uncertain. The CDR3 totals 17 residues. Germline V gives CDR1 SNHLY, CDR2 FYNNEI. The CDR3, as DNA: TGTGCCAGCAGGGAAGGTTCAATAGGTCGGAACCAAGAGACCCAGTACTTC. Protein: CASREGSIGRNQETQYF.

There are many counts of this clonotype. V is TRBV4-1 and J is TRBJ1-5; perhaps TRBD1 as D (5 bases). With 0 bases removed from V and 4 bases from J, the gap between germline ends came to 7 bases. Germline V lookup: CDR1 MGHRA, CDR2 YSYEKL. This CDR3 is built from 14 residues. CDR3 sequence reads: CASSQERGNQPQHF. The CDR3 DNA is TGCGCCAGCAGCCAAGAGAGGGGAAATCAGCCCCAGCATTTT.

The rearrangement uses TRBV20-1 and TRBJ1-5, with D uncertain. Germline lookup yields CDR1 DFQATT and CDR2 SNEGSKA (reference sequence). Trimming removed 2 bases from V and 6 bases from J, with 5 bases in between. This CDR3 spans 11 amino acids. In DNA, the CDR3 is TGCAGTGCTAGATATGGTCAGCCCCAGCATTTT. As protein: CSARYGQPQHF.

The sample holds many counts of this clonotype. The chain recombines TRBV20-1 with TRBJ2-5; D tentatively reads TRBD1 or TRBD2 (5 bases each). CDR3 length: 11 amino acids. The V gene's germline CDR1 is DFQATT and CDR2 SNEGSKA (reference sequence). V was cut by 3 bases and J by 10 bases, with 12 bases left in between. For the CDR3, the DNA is TGCAGTGCTAGCAGGGACGGCAACCAGTACTTC. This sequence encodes CSASRDGNQYF.

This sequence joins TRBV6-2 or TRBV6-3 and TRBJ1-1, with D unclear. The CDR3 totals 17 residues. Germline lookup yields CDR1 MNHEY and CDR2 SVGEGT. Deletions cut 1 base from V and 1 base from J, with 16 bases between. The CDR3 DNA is TGTGCCAGCAGTTACTTCCCAGGCTTCTTCGAGAACACTGAAGCTTTCTTT. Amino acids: CASSYFPGFFENTEAFF.